This T cell receptor beta chain was found in a study of blood T cells in healthy people across ages. This clonotype appeared a few times. Primed by a sample-barcoded 5' primer and a J-beta primer mix, a second PCR proceeded for roughly 7 to 11 cycles. One entry per CDR3 protein, called by TCRdb with MiXCR from the 5' RACE reads. The sample lists some 1.7 million distinct CDR3 sequences, roughly 27% seen once, with 7.7% in the top ten. The CDR3 runs 13 residues. V was clipped by 7 bases and J by 4 bases, with 13 bases between them. Sequencing was done on a sample of blood. The gene calls are TRBV12-3 or TRBV12-4 and TRBJ1-2, with a weak D call TRBD1 (6 bases). The receptor comes from a woman aged 30 to 39 in good health. The CDR3 nucleotides read TGTGCCAGCACCTTACTAGGGGGCTATGGCTACACCTTC. Translation gives CASTLLGGYGYTF.